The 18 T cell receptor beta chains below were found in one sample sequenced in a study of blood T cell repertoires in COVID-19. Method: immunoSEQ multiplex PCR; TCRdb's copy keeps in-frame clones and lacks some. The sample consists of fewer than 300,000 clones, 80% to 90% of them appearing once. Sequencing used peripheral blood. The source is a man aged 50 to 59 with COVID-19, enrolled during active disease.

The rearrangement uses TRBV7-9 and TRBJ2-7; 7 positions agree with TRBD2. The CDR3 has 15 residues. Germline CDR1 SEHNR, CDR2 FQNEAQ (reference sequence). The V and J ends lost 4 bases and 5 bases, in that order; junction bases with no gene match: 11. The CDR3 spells CASSSLGREEHEQYF. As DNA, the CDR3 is TGTGCCAGCAGCTCCCTGGGGAGGGAGGAACACGAGCAGTACTTC.

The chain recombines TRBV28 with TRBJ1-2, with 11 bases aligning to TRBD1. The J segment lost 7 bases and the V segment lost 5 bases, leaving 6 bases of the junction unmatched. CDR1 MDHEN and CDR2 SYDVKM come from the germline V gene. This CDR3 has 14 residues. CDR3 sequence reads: CASSPGQGAGGYTF. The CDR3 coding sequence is TGTGCCAGCAGTCCTGGACAGGGGGCCGGTGGCTACACCTTC.

CDR3 sequence: CAISESIQGDGNQPQHF. The DNA of the CDR3 is TGTGCCATCAGTGAGTCGATCCAGGGGGACGGCAATCAGCCCCAGCATTTT. The chain couples TRBV10-3 to TRBJ1-5; TRBD1 matches 7 bases. J gave up 2 bases and V 0 bases, and 7 bases lay outside the gene matches. The length of the CDR3 is 17 residues. Germline lookup yields CDR1 ENHRY and CDR2 SYGVKD.

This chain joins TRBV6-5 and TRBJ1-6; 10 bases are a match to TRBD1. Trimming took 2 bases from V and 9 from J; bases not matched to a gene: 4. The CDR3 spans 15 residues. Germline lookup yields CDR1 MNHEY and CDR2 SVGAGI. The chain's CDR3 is CASSYARDRGSPLHF. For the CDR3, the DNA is TGTGCCAGCAGTTACGCACGGGACAGGGGTTCACCCCTCCACTTT.

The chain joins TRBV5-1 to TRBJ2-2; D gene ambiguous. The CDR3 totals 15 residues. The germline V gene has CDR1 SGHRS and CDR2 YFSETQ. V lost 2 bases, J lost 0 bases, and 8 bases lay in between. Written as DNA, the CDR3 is TGCGCCAGCAGCTTTGACACCACGAACACCGGGGAGCTGTTTTTT. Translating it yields CASSFDTTNTGELFF.

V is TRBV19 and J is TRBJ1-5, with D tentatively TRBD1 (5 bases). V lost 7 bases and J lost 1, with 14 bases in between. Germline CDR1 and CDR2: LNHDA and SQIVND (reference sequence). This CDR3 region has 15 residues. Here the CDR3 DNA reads TGTGCCAGTATCGCTCAGGGTTGGAGCAATCAGCCCCAGCATTTT. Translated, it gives CASIAQGWSNQPQHF.

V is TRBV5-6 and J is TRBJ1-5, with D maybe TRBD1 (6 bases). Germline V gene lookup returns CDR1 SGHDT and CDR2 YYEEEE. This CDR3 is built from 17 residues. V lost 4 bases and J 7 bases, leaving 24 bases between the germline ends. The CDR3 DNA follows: TGTGCCAGCAGCCGCGATCGGGACACCTCGGGGCTACAGCCCCAGCATTTT. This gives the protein CASSRDRDTSGLQPQHF.

This CDR3 is CASSLTPGSEDTQYF. CDR3 nucleotides: TGTGCCAGCAGCTTAACTCCTGGGAGTGAAGATACGCAGTATTTT. The genes are TRBV7-3 and TRBJ2-3; the D gene is possibly TRBD2 (5 bases). This CDR3 is built from 15 residues. Per the germline V gene, CDR1 is SGHTA and CDR2 is FQGTGA. The ends were cut back, 0 bases at V and 5 bases at J, with 12 bases in the middle.

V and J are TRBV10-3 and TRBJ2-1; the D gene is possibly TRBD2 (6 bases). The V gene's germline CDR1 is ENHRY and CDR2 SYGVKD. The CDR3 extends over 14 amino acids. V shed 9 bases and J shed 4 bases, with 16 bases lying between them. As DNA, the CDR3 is TGTGCCATAAGGGACTCCGTGAATTACAATGAGCAGTTCTTC. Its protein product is CAIRDSVNYNEQFF.

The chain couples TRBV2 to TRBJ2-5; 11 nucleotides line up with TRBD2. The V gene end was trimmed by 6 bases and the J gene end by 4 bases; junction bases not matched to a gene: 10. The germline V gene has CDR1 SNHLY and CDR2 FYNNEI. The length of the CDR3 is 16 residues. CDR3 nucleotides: TGTGCCAGCAGCGGGACTAGCGGACCCAACGTAGAGACCCAGTACTTC. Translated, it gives CASSGTSGPNVETQYF.

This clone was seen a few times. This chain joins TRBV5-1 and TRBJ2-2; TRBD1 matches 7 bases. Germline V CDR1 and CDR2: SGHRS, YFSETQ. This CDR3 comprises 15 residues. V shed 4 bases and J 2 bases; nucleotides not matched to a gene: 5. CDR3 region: CASSPRQGNTGELFF. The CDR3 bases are TGCGCCAGCAGCCCCAGACAGGGTAACACCGGGGAGCTGTTTTTT.

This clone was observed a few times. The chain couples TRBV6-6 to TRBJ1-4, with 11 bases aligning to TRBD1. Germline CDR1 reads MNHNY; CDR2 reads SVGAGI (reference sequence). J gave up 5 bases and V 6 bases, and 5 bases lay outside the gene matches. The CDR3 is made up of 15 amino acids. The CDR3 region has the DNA TGTGCCAGCAGCTATGGGACAGGGGGAAATGAAAAACTGTTTTTT. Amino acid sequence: CASSYGTGGNEKLFF.

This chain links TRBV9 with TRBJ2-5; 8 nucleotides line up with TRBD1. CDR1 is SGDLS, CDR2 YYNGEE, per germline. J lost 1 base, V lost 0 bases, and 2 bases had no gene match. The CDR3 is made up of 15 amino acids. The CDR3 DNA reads TGTGCCAGCAGCGTAGGGACAGGGTCCCAAGAGACCCAGTACTTC. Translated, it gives CASSVGTGSQETQYF.

CDR3 protein: CASSLDRGGDTQYF. The CDR3 region has the DNA TGTGCCAGCAGCCTCGACAGGGGCGGAGATACGCAGTATTTT. The V gene is TRBV6-2 or TRBV6-3, the J gene TRBJ2-3; 8 bases are a match to TRBD1. Unmatched junction bases numbered 7, after V lost 6 bases and J lost 5 bases. CDR3 length equals 14 residues. CDR1 and CDR2 (germline): MNHEY, SVGEGT.

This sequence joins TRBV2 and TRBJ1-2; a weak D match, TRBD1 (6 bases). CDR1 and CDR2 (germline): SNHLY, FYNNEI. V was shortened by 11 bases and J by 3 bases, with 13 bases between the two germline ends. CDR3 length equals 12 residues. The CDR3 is CALGQYDYGYTF. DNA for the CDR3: TGTGCCCTCGGACAGTACGACTATGGCTACACCTTC.

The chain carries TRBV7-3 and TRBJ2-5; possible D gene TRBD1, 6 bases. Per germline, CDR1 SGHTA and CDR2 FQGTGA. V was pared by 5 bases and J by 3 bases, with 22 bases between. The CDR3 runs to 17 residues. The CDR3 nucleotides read TGTGCCAGCAGCCCATTCCCCCGGGACACCAATGAAGAGACCCAGTACTTC. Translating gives CASSPFPRDTNEETQYF.

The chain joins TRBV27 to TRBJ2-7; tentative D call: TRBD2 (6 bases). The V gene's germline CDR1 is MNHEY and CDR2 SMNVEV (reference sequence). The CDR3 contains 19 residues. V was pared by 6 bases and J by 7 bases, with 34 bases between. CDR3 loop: CASSQEGRGRPAAGVEQYF. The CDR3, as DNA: TGTGCCAGCAGCCAGGAGGGACGGGGACGACCGGCGGCAGGTGTGGAGCAGTACTTC.

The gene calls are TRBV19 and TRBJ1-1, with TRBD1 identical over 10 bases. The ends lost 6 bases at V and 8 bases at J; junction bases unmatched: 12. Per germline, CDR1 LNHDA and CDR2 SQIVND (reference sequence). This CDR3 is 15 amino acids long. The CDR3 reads CASRPGQGTRREAFF. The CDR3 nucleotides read TGTGCCAGTAGACCGGGACAGGGGACGCGACGAGAAGCTTTCTTT.